The 25 T cell receptor beta chains below were found in one sample sequenced in a study of neurological immune-mediated disorders. One entry per CDR3 protein results from TCRdb running MiXCR on the 5' RACE reads. The repertoire consists of roughly 25,000 distinct CDR3 sequences, with less than 15% occurring once and the leading ten covering 5.5%. Regarding time point: technical triplicate 1. The specimen sequenced was CD4+ T cells from blood. The source of these receptors is a female donor with HTLV-1-associated myelopathy (HAM/TSP).

The table lists this clonotype with many counts. This chain uses TRBV20-1 with TRBJ2-4; TRBD2 matches 10 bases. The V gene's germline CDR1 is DFQATT and CDR2 SNEGSKA (reference sequence). The CDR3 sequence is 18 residues long. The ends lost 0 bases at V and 3 bases at J; junction bases unmatched: 11. CDR3: CSARDQGGTSVDKNIQYF. In DNA form, the CDR3 reads TGCAGTGCTAGAGATCAAGGAGGGACTAGCGTTGACAAAAACATTCAGTACTTC.

Ten or more counts support this clonotype. The rearrangement joins TRBV28 to TRBJ2-3; 10 nucleotides match TRBD2. The V segment lost 4 bases and the J segment 5 bases; nucleotides outside the gene matches: 9. Germline CDR1 MDHEN, CDR2 SYDVKM. The CDR3 is 16 amino acids. CDR3 nucleotide sequence: TGTGCCAGCAGTTCCCGAGCGGGGGGGCTCGTAGATACGCAGTATTTT. Translating it yields CASSSRAGGLVDTQYF.

This clonotype was observed many times. The V and J genes are TRBV27 and TRBJ1-2; 7 bases match TRBD1. The V and J ends lost 7 bases and 2 bases, in that order; junction bases with no gene match: 10. This CDR3 is built from 15 residues. The germline CDR1 and CDR2 sequences are MNHEY and SMNVEV (reference sequence). CDR3 nucleotides: TGTGCCAGCAAAGACAGGGAGATCTCAAACTATGGCTACACCTTC. Translated: CASKDREISNYGYTF.

There are many counts of this clonotype. The V and J genes are TRBV24-1 and TRBJ2-1, with D tentatively TRBD1 or TRBD2 (5 bases each). The CDR3 extends over 16 amino acids. Trimming cost V 4 bases and J 0 bases, with 12 bases left between them. The germline CDR1 and CDR2 sequences are KGHDR and SFDVKD. The CDR3 DNA reads as TGTGCCACCAGTGAAGGGACCCCGAGCTCCTACAATGAGCAGTTCTTC. Translation gives CATSEGTPSSYNEQFF.

This clonotype has ten or more counts. The gene calls are TRBV7-8 and TRBJ2-1; possibly TRBD2 for D (6 bases). There are 15 residues in the CDR3. CDR1 and CDR2 (germline): SGHVS, FQNEAQ. Trimming pared 4 bases from V and 1 base from J, leaving 11 bases between. As DNA, the CDR3 is TGTGCCAGCAGCTCAAAGCGGGTGTCCTACAATGAGCAGTTCTTC. Translating gives CASSSKRVSYNEQFF.

This clonotype was seen many times. The chain recombines TRBV20-1 with TRBJ2-1; the D is unclear. V lost 3 bases to trimming and J lost 4 bases, with 10 bases between them. Germline V gene data show CDR1 as DFQATT and CDR2 as SNEGSKA (reference sequence). The CDR3 length is 13 residues. Here the CDR3 DNA reads TGCAGTGCTAGTGGGCTAAGTTACAATGAGCAGTTCTTC. As protein: CSASGLSYNEQFF.

This clonotype came up a few times. This chain links TRBV20-1 with TRBJ2-1; 7 nucleotides match TRBD2. Trimming at V came to 1 base and at J to 4 bases, leaving 7 bases not matched to a gene. This CDR3 region has 15 residues. Germline V CDR1 and CDR2: DFQATT, SNEGSKA (reference sequence). CDR3 sequence reads: CSARVGEAGYNEQFF. The CDR3, as DNA: TGCAGTGCTAGAGTCGGTGAAGCGGGATACAATGAGCAGTTCTTC.

This clonotype was seen a few times. The chain uses TRBV2 and TRBJ2-2; TRBD1 is a possible D gene (6 bases). CDR3 length: 13 residues. Trimming removed 2 bases at V and 6 bases at J, with 7 bases between. Germline V gene sequence: CDR1 SNHLY, CDR2 FYNNEI. The CDR3 here is CASSEWTAGELFF. CDR3 bases: TGTGCCAGCAGTGAATGGACAGCCGGGGAGCTGTTTTTT.

This clonotype was detected ten times or more. CDR3 in DNA: TGCAGCGTTGGTTCAGGGGGCGAGGAAAAACTGTTTTTT. Translated, it gives CSVGSGGEEKLFF. The rearrangement joins TRBV29-1 to TRBJ1-4; 8 nucleotides agree with TRBD1. Germline V gene lookup returns CDR1 SQVTM and CDR2 ANQGSEA. This CDR3 spans 13 amino acids. V shed 4 bases and J 8 bases; nucleotides not matched to a gene: 6.

In this sample, this clonotype turned up many times. The J gene is TRBJ2-4, the V gene TRBV27; 7 nucleotides match TRBD1. Germline V gene lookup returns CDR1 MNHEY and CDR2 SMNVEV (reference sequence). CDR3 length: 14 amino acids. The junction had 5 bases not matched to a gene; V was cut back by 8 bases and J by 1 base. CDR3: CASSQQGAKNIQYF. CDR3 bases: TGTGCCAGCTCTCAACAGGGGGCCAAAAACATTCAGTACTTC.

This clonotype was picked up many times. The genes are TRBV2 and TRBJ1-5, with unresolved D. From germline, CDR1 is SNHLY and CDR2 FYNNEI. The germline V and J ends were trimmed by 6 bases and 2 bases, with 14 bases remaining between them. The CDR3 runs 15 residues. CDR3 in amino acids: CASRATVRGNQPQHF. CDR3 DNA: TGTGCCAGCAGGGCTACAGTTAGGGGCAATCAGCCCCAGCATTTT. The complete variable domain, with remaining parts taken from reference TRBV2 and TRBJ1-5, reads EPEVTQTPSHQVTQMGQEVILRCVPISNHLYFYWYRQILGQKVEFLVSFYNNEISEKSEIFDDQFSVERPDGSNFTLKIRSTKLEDSAMYFCASRATVRGNQPQHFGDGTRLSIL.

This chain links TRBV20-1 with TRBJ2-3, with D possibly being TRBD2 (6 bases). Trimming took off 8 bases at V and 2 bases at J, with 17 bases between the two ends. This CDR3 comprises 14 residues. Germline V gene data show CDR1 as DFQATT and CDR2 as SNEGSKA (reference sequence). The CDR3 region is CSTHRDFYTDTQYF. The CDR3 DNA is TGCAGTACTCACCGGGACTTTTACACAGATACGCAGTATTTT.

This clonotype has at least ten counts. The rearrangement uses TRBV28 and TRBJ2-7, with a possible D match to TRBD1 (6 bases). The CDR3 extends over 18 amino acids. Trimming pared 2 bases from V and 1 base from J, leaving 21 bases between. Germline CDR1 is MDHEN and CDR2 is SYDVKM. The DNA of the CDR3 is TGTGCCAGCAGTTTACTTGGACAGTTTTATTTCGGTTCCTACGAGCAGTACTTC. Translation: CASSLLGQFYFGSYEQYF.

The rearrangement joins TRBV29-1 to TRBJ2-1, with 8 bases that match TRBD2. From germline, CDR1 is SQVTM and CDR2 ANQGSEA. The ends lost 4 bases at V and 8 bases at J; junction bases unmatched: 7. The CDR3 is made up of 13 amino acids. The CDR3, as DNA: TGCAGCGTTGTCTGGGGACTAGGCTATGAGCAGTTCTTC. This encodes CSVVWGLGYEQFF.

At least ten counts were recorded for this clonotype. The chain carries TRBV11-3 and TRBJ2-3; 12 bases are a match to TRBD2. CDR1 SGHNT and CDR2 YENEEA come from the germline V gene. This CDR3 has 16 residues. Germline trimming cut 5 bases from V and 2 bases from J; bases unmatched to any gene: 5. CDR3 sequence reads: CASSPGLAGHTDTQYF. Written as DNA, the CDR3 is TGTGCCAGCAGCCCCGGACTAGCGGGACACACAGATACGCAGTATTTT.

By its share, this clonotype is medium-sized. This rearrangement joins TRBV10-3 to TRBJ2-3, with a weak D call TRBD2 (6 bases). Trimming left V 3 bases short and J 1 base short, with 14 bases between. Germline loops: CDR1 ENHRY, CDR2 SYGVKD. CDR3 length: 16 amino acids. As DNA, the CDR3 is TGTGCCATCAGTGACAACCATGGAGGGGGCACAGATACGCAGTATTTT. Its translation: CAISDNHGGGTDTQYF.

This clonotype was recorded at least ten times. The chain couples TRBV7-6 to TRBJ2-7, with TRBD1 identical over 7 bases. The CDR3 contains 15 residues. The V gene's germline CDR1 is SGHVS and CDR2 FNYEAQ. V shed 0 bases, J shed 1 base, and the junction held 3 bases outside the gene matches. CDR3 residues: CASSLAGGASYEQYF. CDR3 nucleotide sequence: TGTGCCAGCAGCTTAGCAGGGGGCGCATCCTACGAGCAGTACTTC.

Many counts were recorded for this clonotype. This chain uses TRBV5-6 with TRBJ2-3, with TRBD2 as a possible D gene (6 bases). This CDR3 has 16 residues. V gave up 4 bases and J gave up 2 bases, with 17 bases separating them. Germline loops: CDR1 SGHDT, CDR2 YYEEEE. The DNA for the CDR3 is TGTGCCAGCAGCCGGCAGGGCCTAGCGCTCACAGATACGCAGTATTTT. Translated: CASSRQGLALTDTQYF.

This clonotype was seen ten or more times. The rearrangement links TRBV7-3 to TRBJ2-6; weak D call: TRBD1 (6 bases). From germline, CDR1 is SGHTA and CDR2 FQGTGA. The CDR3 extends over 19 amino acids. V lost 1 base and J lost 0, with 16 bases in between. The CDR3 protein is CASSLRGPGTSSGANVLTF. The CDR3 bases are TGTGCCAGCAGCTTAAGAGGGCCAGGGACAAGCTCTGGGGCCAACGTCCTGACTTTC.

This clonotype was observed at least ten times. The chain is built from TRBV18 and TRBJ2-5; TRBD1 aligns across 9 bases. The trim removed 3 bases at V and 2 bases at J, leaving 4 bases unmatched. CDR1 is KGHSH, CDR2 LQKENI, per germline. The CDR3 consists of 15 residues. The CDR3 DNA reads as TGTGCCAGCTCACCCGGGACAGGGTATCAAGAGACCCAGTACTTC. Its protein is CASSPGTGYQETQYF.

This clonotype was seen ten or more times. The chain uses TRBV11-3 and TRBJ2-5, with 9 bases fitting TRBD2. Germline V lookup: CDR1 SGHNT, CDR2 YENEEA. V lost 1 base, J lost 5 bases, and 5 bases stayed unmatched. The CDR3 is 15 residues long. The CDR3 coding sequence is TGTGCCAGCAGCTTAGGAGCGGGGGGCCGGGAGACCCAGTACTTC. This translates into CASSLGAGGRETQYF. Using reference TRBV11-3 and TRBJ2-5 for the parts outside the CDR3, the full variable domain is EAGVVQSPRYKIIEKKQPVAFWCNPISGHNTLYWYLQNLGQGPELLIRYENEEAVDDSQLPKDRFSAERLKGVDSTLKIQPAELGDSAVYLCASSLGAGGRETQYFGPGTRLLVL.

This clonotype was seen at least ten times. The chain couples TRBV20-1 to TRBJ2-1; 8 bases align to TRBD2. The germline gives CDR1 DFQATT, CDR2 SNEGSKA (reference sequence). CDR3 length equals 16 residues. Trimming at V came to 5 bases and at J to 4 bases, leaving 13 bases not matched to a gene. The CDR3 nucleotides are TGCAGTGCTCCCCCGGGAGGTAGCGGGACATACAATGAGCAGTTCTTC. This sequence encodes CSAPPGGSGTYNEQFF.

The sample holds many counts of this clonotype. This chain links TRBV6-5 with TRBJ2-3; the match to TRBD2 covers 9 bases. CDR1 MNHEY and CDR2 SVGAGI come from the germline V gene. V shed 4 bases, J shed 0 bases, and the junction held 2 bases outside the gene matches. The CDR3 has 15 amino acids. The CDR3 DNA is TGTGCCAGCAGTTGGCGGGGGGGTAGCACAGATACGCAGTATTTT. The encoded protein is CASSWRGGSTDTQYF.

This clonotype was recorded at least ten times. This chain's CDR3 is CASSSSGGSGRYNEQFF. DNA of the CDR3: TGTGCCAGCAGCTCTTCGGGGGGTAGCGGGAGATACAATGAGCAGTTCTTC. This sequence joins TRBV11-2 and TRBJ2-1, with 9 bases identical to TRBD2. This CDR3 has 17 residues. V shed 4 bases and J 4 bases; nucleotides not matched to a gene: 11. Germline V lookup: CDR1 SGHAT, CDR2 FQNNGV. Full variable domain (outside the CDR3, taken from reference TRBV11-2 and TRBJ2-1): EAGVAQSPRYKIIEKRQSVAFWCNPISGHATLYWYQQILGQGPKLLIQFQNNGVVDDSQLPKDRFSAERLKGVDSTLKIQPAKLEDSAVYLCASSSSGGSGRYNEQFFGPGTRLTVL.

This clonotype was seen repeatedly, ten times or more. The chain employs TRBV20-1 and TRBJ2-1; the D gene could be TRBD1 or TRBD2 (5 bases each). The germline V gene encodes CDR1 DFQATT and CDR2 SNEGSKA (reference sequence). Trimming left V 2 bases short and J 9 bases short, with 20 bases between. CDR3 length equals 15 residues. The CDR3 loop reads CSARRWGKYRGEQFF. The CDR3 coding sequence is TGCAGTGCTAGAAGATGGGGGAAGTATCGGGGTGAGCAGTTCTTC.